This TCR beta chain was sequenced in a study of T cell repertoires in aging, cancer and after chemotherapy. TRB rearrangements spanning V, D and J were amplified using mixed TRB-A/B primers. MiXCR, run by TCRdb on the multiplex PCR reads, gives a single entry per CDR3 protein. The data hold 9,900 or so distinct CDR3 sequences, with less than 30% observed a single time. The template was genomic DNA from peripheral blood, not RNA. The V end was cut by 3 bases, the J end by 3 bases, with 16 bases between. The germline gives CDR1 DFQATT, CDR2 SNEGSKA (reference sequence). The CDR3 totals 15 residues. The J gene is TRBJ2-3, the V gene TRBV20-1; weak D call: TRBD1 (5 bases). The receptor's source is a human donor in good health. Sequences were obtained from blood. The CDR3 spells CSASTRARVTDTQYF. The CDR3 DNA follows: TGCAGTGCTAGTACTCGTGCCAGGGTTACAGATACGCAGTATTTT.